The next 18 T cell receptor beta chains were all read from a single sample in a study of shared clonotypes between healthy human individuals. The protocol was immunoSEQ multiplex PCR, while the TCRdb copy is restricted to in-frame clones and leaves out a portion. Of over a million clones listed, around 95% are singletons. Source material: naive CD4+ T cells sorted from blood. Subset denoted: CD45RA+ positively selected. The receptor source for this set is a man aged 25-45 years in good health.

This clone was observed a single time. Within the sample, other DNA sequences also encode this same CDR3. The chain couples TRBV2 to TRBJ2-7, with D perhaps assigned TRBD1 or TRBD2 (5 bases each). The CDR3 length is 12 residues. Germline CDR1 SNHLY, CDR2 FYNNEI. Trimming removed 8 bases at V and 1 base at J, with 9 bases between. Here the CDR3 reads CASRDGSYEQYF. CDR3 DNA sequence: TGTGCCAGCCGGGACGGTTCCTACGAGCAGTACTTC.

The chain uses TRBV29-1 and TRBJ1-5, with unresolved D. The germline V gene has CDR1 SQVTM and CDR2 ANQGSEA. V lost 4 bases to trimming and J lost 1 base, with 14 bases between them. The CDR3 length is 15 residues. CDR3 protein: CSVGLFLVSNQPQHF. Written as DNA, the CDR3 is TGCAGCGTTGGCCTCTTCCTGGTAAGCAATCAGCCCCAGCATTTT.

The CDR3 region is CASSLGTGGTNEKLFF. CDR3 bases: TGTGCCAGCAGCTTAGGTACAGGGGGCACTAATGAAAAACTGTTTTTT. The chain is built from TRBV11-2 and TRBJ1-4, with 9 bases that match TRBD1. The CDR3 loop spans 16 amino acids. Germline CDR1 SGHAT, CDR2 FQNNGV. V lost 1 base to trimming and J lost 2 bases; unmatched junction nucleotides: 2.

The DNA for the CDR3 is TGTGCCAGCAGCTTGGCCGGGGATCCCTGGGACACTGAAGCTTTCTTT. Residues: CASSLAGDPWDTEAFF. The rearrangement links TRBV5-6 to TRBJ1-1, with no clear D. Germline V CDR1 and CDR2: SGHDT, YYEEEE. V was trimmed by 0 bases and J by 3 bases, leaving 15 bases between them. The CDR3 runs 16 residues.

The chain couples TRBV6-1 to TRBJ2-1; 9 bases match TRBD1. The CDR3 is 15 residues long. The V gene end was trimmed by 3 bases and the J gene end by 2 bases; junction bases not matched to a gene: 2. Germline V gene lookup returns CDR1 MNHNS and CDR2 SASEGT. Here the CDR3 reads CASSDTGGAYNEQFF. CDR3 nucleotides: TGTGCCAGCAGTGATACAGGGGGCGCCTACAATGAGCAGTTCTTC.

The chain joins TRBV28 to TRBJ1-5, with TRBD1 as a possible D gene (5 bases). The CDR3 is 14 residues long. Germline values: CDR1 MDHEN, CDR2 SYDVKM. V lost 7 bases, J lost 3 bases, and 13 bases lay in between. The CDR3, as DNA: TGTGCCAGCATTTCAGGGAGCCACAATCAGCCCCAGCATTTT. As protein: CASISGSHNQPQHF.

CDR3 region: CASLRGQETQYF. The DNA for the CDR3 is TGTGCCAGCCTAAGGGGCCAAGAGACCCAGTACTTC. The chain carries TRBV6-1 and TRBJ2-5; D is possibly TRBD1 (5 bases). Germline assignment: CDR1 MNHNS and CDR2 SASEGT. Trimming cost V 8 bases and J 1 base, with 8 bases left between them. The CDR3 extends over 12 amino acids.

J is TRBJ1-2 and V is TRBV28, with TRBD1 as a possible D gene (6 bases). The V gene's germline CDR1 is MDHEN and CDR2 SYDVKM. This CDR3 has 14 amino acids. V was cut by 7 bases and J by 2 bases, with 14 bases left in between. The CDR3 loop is CASKTAGENYGYTF. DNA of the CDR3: TGTGCCAGCAAAACGGCAGGGGAAAACTATGGCTACACCTTC.

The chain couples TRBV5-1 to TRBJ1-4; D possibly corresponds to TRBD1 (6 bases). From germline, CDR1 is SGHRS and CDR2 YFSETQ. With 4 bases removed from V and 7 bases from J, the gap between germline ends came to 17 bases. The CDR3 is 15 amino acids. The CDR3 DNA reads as TGCGCCAGCAGCCCGCTTGGAGGGACACTTGAAAAACTGTTTTTT. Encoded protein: CASSPLGGTLEKLFF. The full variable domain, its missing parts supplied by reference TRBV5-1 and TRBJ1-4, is KAGVTQTPRYLIKTRGQQVTLSCSPISGHRSVSWYQQTPGQGLQFLFEYFSETQRNKGNFPGRFSGRQFSNSRSEMNVSTLELGDSALYLCASSPLGGTLEKLFFGSGTQLSVL.

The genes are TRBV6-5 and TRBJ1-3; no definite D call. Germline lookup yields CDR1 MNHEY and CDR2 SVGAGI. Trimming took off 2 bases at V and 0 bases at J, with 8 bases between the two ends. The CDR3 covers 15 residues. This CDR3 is CASSYQELSGNTIYF. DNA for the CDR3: TGTGCCAGCAGTTACCAGGAGCTCTCTGGAAACACCATATATTTT.

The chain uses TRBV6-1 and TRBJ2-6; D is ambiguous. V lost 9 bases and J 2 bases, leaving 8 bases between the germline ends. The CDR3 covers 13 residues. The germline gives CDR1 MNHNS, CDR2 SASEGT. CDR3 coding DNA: TGTGCCAGTATCAAAACTGGGGCCAACGTCCTGACTTTC. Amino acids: CASIKTGANVLTF.

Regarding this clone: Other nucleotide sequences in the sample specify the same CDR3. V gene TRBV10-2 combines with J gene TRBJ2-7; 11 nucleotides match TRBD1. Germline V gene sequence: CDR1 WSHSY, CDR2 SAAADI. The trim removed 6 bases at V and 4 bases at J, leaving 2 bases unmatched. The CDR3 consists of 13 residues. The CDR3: CASRGTGGYEQYF. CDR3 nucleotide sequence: TGCGCCAGCAGGGGGACAGGGGGGTACGAGCAGTACTTC.

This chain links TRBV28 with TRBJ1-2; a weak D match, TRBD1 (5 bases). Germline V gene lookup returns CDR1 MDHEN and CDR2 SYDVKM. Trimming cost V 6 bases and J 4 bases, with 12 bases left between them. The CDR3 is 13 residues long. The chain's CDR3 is CASSLDTPYGYTF. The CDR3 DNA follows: TGTGCCAGCAGCCTGGACACTCCCTATGGCTACACCTTC.

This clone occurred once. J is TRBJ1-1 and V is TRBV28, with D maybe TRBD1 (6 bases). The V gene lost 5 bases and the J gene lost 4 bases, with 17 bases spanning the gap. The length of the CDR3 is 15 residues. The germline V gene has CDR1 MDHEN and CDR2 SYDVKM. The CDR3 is CASSPQTGRSTEAFF. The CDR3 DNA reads TGTGCCAGCAGTCCCCAGACAGGCCGGAGCACTGAAGCTTTCTTT. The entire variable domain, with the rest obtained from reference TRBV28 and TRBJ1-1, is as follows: DVKVTQSSRYLVKRTGEKVFLECVQDMDHENMFWYRQDPGLGLRLIYFSYDVKMKEKGDIPEGYSVSREKKERFSLILESASTNQTSMYLCASSPQTGRSTEAFFGQGTRLTVV.

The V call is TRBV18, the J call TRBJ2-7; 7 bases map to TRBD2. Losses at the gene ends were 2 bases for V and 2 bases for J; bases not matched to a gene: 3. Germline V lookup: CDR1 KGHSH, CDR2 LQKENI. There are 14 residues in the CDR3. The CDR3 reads CASSPVAGAYEQYF. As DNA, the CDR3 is TGTGCCAGCTCACCAGTCGCGGGGGCCTACGAGCAGTACTTC.

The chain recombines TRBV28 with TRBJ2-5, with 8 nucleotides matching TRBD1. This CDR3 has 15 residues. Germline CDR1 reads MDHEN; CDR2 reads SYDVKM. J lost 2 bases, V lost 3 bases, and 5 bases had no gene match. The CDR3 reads CASSFRGQVQETQYF. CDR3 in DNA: TGTGCCAGCAGTTTCCGGGGACAGGTACAAGAGACCCAGTACTTC.

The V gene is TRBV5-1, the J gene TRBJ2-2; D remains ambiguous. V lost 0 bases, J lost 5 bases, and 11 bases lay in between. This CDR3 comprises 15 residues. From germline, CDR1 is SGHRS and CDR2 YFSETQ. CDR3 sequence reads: CASSLGRMGTGELFF. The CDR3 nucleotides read TGCGCCAGCAGCTTGGGGCGCATGGGGACCGGGGAGCTGTTTTTT.

The CDR3 here is CSVVFGTRGETQYF. The CDR3 DNA sequence: TGCAGCGTTGTTTTCGGGACACGGGGAGAGACCCAGTACTTC. The chain links TRBV29-1 to TRBJ2-5, with D possibly matching TRBD1 (6 bases). This CDR3 has 14 residues. Germline CDR1 is SQVTM and CDR2 is ANQGSEA. With 4 bases removed from V and 4 bases from J, the gap between germline ends came to 16 bases.